These T cell receptor beta chains were read from a single sample in a study of blood T cell repertoires in COVID-19. Measured with immunoSEQ multiplex PCR; TCRdb has only the in-frame clones, and not every one. The sample lists 230,000 or so clones; about 80% were seen once. Sequencing was carried out using PBMCs or T cells enriched from blood (not recorded which). The receptors originated from a man aged 45-60 years who had recovered from COVID-19. Both conserved end residues are part of each CDR3. D genes are given only for firm matches. Clone size, where shown, is once, few, many, or a class for clones that have expanded.

V gene: TRBV6-5
J gene: TRBJ1-1
CDR3 length: 15
D gene: TRBD1
clone size: .
CDR3 DNA: TGTGCCAGGTTCCCTTGGACAGGGAGTGGGCCTGAAGCTTTCTTT
CDR3 protein: CARFPWTGSGPEAFF

V gene: TRBV7-2
J gene: TRBJ2-3
CDR3 length: 14
D gene: .
clone size: few
CDR3 DNA: TGTGCCAGCAGCGCTCCCGGGAGCGCAGATACGCAGTATTTT
CDR3 protein: CASSAPGSADTQYF

V gene: TRBV24-1
J gene: TRBJ2-7
CDR3 length: 14
D gene: TRBD1
clone size: .
CDR3 DNA: TGTGCCACCAGTGACCCGGGACAGTCCTACGAGCAGTACTTC
CDR3 protein: CATSDPGQSYEQYF

V gene: TRBV25-1
J gene: TRBJ2-2
CDR3 length: 15
D gene: TRBD2
clone size: .
CDR3 DNA: TGTGCCAGCAGCCGTAGCGGGGTGAACACCGGGGAGCTGTTTTTT
CDR3 protein: CASSRSGVNTGELFF

V gene: TRBV6-2/TRBV6-3
J gene: TRBJ2-1
CDR3 length: 16
D gene: TRBD2
clone size: .
CDR3 DNA: TGTGCCAGCAGTACCCCGATTAGCGGGAGCGCGAATGAGCAGTTCTTC
CDR3 protein: CASSTPISGSANEQFF

V gene: TRBV10-3
J gene: TRBJ1-1
CDR3 length: 12
D gene: .
clone size: .
CDR3 DNA: TGTGCCATCAGTGAACTGGGCTATGAAGCTTTCTTT
CDR3 protein: CAISELGYEAFF

V gene: TRBV29-1
J gene: TRBJ2-7
CDR3 length: 15
D gene: .
clone size: once
CDR3 DNA: TGCAGCGTTGAAGATTTTACAGGGGGGGAATACGAGCAGTACTTC
CDR3 protein: CSVEDFTGGEYEQYF

V gene: TRBV18
J gene: TRBJ1-1
CDR3 length: 15
D gene: .
clone size: .
CDR3 DNA: TGTGCCAGCTCACCGCCCGCAGTTATGAACACTGAAGCTTTCTTT
CDR3 protein: CASSPPAVMNTEAFF

V gene: TRBV7-9
J gene: TRBJ1-5
CDR3 length: 14
D gene: TRBD1
clone size: .
CDR3 DNA: TGTGCCAGCAGCTTAGAGGGGGCAGGGCAGCCCCAGCATTTT
CDR3 protein: CASSLEGAGQPQHF

V gene: TRBV7-8
J gene: TRBJ1-2
CDR3 length: 14
D gene: TRBD1
clone size: .
CDR3 DNA: TGTGCCAGCAGCGCCGGACAGGGAGACTATGGCTACACCTTC
CDR3 protein: CASSAGQGDYGYTF

V gene: TRBV5-1
J gene: TRBJ2-7
CDR3 length: 15
D gene: TRBD1
clone size: .
CDR3 DNA: TGCGCCAGCAGCCCGGGACAGGGTAGTTCCTACGAGCAGTACTTC
CDR3 protein: CASSPGQGSSYEQYF

V gene: TRBV10-1
J gene: TRBJ2-3
CDR3 length: 14
D gene: TRBD2
clone size: .
CDR3 DNA: TGCGCCAGCAGTGCGGGAGGGCCTATAGATACGCAGTATTTT
CDR3 protein: CASSAGGPIDTQYF

V gene: TRBV10-1
J gene: TRBJ1-6
CDR3 length: 16
D gene: .
clone size: few
CDR3 DNA: TGCGCCAGCGGTGGTCAGAACGACGGAGGGGATTCACCCCTCCACTTT
CDR3 protein: CASGGQNDGGDSPLHF

V gene: TRBV5-4
J gene: TRBJ2-5
CDR3 length: 14
D gene: .
clone size: .
CDR3 DNA: TGTGCCAGCAGCTTGACAGGGTACCAAGAGACCCAGTACTTC
CDR3 protein: CASSLTGYQETQYF

V gene: TRBV12-3/TRBV12-4
J gene: TRBJ2-7
CDR3 length: 13
D gene: .
clone size: .
CDR3 DNA: TGTGCCAGCAGTCAGGGGTTAGCGTACGAGCAGTACTTC
CDR3 protein: CASSQGLAYEQYF

V gene: TRBV29-1
J gene: TRBJ2-5
CDR3 length: 13
D gene: .
clone size: .
CDR3 DNA: TGCAGCGTAGAACGGACATACCAAGAGACCCAGTACTTC
CDR3 protein: CSVERTYQETQYF

V gene: TRBV10-3
J gene: TRBJ1-1
CDR3 length: 19
D gene: .
clone size: .
CDR3 DNA: TGTGCCATCAGTACACATCGGGACACTTCGACGGGGTTGAACACTGAAGCTTTCTTT
CDR3 protein: CAISTHRDTSTGLNTEAFF

V gene: TRBV5-4
J gene: TRBJ2-6
CDR3 length: 19
D gene: TRBD2
clone size: .
CDR3 DNA: TGTGCCAGCAGCCCCCCCCCTAGCGGACTTAGCTCTGGGGCCAACGTCCTGACTTTC
CDR3 protein: CASSPPPSGLSSGANVLTF

V gene: TRBV6-1
J gene: TRBJ1-1
CDR3 length: 13
D gene: .
clone size: .
CDR3 DNA: TGTGCCAGCAGTGAACTCGGGGAGAGTGAAGCTTTCTTT
CDR3 protein: CASSELGESEAFF

V gene: TRBV2
J gene: TRBJ1-5
CDR3 length: 16
D gene: .
clone size: .
CDR3 DNA: TGTGCCAGCAGACAGCGGGAAGGGTTTTTGTATCAGCCCCAGCATTTT
CDR3 protein: CASRQREGFLYQPQHF

V gene: TRBV5-4
J gene: TRBJ2-2
CDR3 length: 18
D gene: .
clone size: once
CDR3 DNA: TGTGCCAGCAGCTTCGGTGTAAGCGGGGACACCTCTACCGGGGAGCTGTTTTTT
CDR3 protein: CASSFGVSGDTSTGELFF

V gene: TRBV5-1
J gene: TRBJ1-1
CDR3 length: 15
D gene: .
clone size: .
CDR3 DNA: TGCGCCAGCAGCTCCCAGCGGGAGGTCGACACTGAAGCTTTCTTT
CDR3 protein: CASSSQREVDTEAFF

V gene: TRBV7-3
J gene: TRBJ2-1
CDR3 length: 13
D gene: .
clone size: .
CDR3 DNA: TGTGCCAGCAGCTCGGACTATTACAATGAGCAGTTCTTC
CDR3 protein: CASSSDYYNEQFF

V gene: TRBV11-2
J gene: TRBJ1-6
CDR3 length: 16
D gene: TRBD1
clone size: .
CDR3 DNA: TGTGCCAGCAGCTTATTTGCAGGGGGTGTCAATTCACCCCTCCACTTT
CDR3 protein: CASSLFAGGVNSPLHF

V gene: TRBV7-6
J gene: TRBJ2-7
CDR3 length: 13
D gene: .
clone size: .
CDR3 DNA: TGTGCCAGCAGCTTAGCTCAGTTTTACGAGCAGTACTTC
CDR3 protein: CASSLAQFYEQYF

V gene: TRBV27
J gene: TRBJ1-2
CDR3 length: 14
D gene: .
clone size: .
CDR3 DNA: TGTGCCAGCAGTCCCTCACGACAGGTTTATGGCTACACCTTC
CDR3 protein: CASSPSRQVYGYTF

V gene: TRBV3-1/TRBV3-2
J gene: TRBJ1-2
CDR3 length: 15
D gene: .
clone size: .
CDR3 DNA: TGTGCCAGCAGCCAAGTAGCTGGACTCTTCTATGGCTACACCTTC
CDR3 protein: CASSQVAGLFYGYTF

V gene: TRBV3-1/TRBV3-2
J gene: TRBJ2-2
CDR3 length: 14
D gene: .
clone size: .
CDR3 DNA: TGTGCCAGCAGCCTTTCCTTATTCTCCGGGGAGCTGTTTTTT
CDR3 protein: CASSLSLFSGELFF

V gene: TRBV7-2
J gene: TRBJ1-3
CDR3 length: 16
D gene: .
clone size: .
CDR3 DNA: TGTGCCAGCAGCTTAGTCGCCGTTAGCTCTGGAAACACCATATATTTT
CDR3 protein: CASSLVAVSSGNTIYF

V gene: TRBV10-1
J gene: TRBJ2-1
CDR3 length: 19
D gene: TRBD2
clone size: .
CDR3 DNA: TGCGCCAGCAGTGAGTCCAACGCCCGACTAGCGGGAGGAGGCAATGAGCAGTTCTTC
CDR3 protein: CASSESNARLAGGGNEQFF

V gene: TRBV14
J gene: TRBJ2-2
CDR3 length: 16
D gene: .
clone size: .
CDR3 DNA: TGTGCCAGCAGCTTTAGGCTAGCGCCGGGCACCGGGGAGCTGTTTTTT
CDR3 protein: CASSFRLAPGTGELFF

V gene: TRBV5-4
J gene: TRBJ2-3
CDR3 length: 14
D gene: .
clone size: .
CDR3 DNA: TGTGCCAGCAGCTTTTTCTATGAAGCAGATACGCAGTATTTT
CDR3 protein: CASSFFYEADTQYF

V gene: TRBV11-2
J gene: TRBJ2-5
CDR3 length: 13
D gene: .
clone size: .
CDR3 DNA: TGTGCCAGCAGCCCAGGGAGGAGGGAGACCCAGTACTTC
CDR3 protein: CASSPGRRETQYF

V gene: TRBV24-1
J gene: TRBJ2-1
CDR3 length: 15
D gene: .
clone size: .
CDR3 DNA: TGTGCCACCAGTGACCCCAGGGGGGGAGCGGGAGTTAAGTTCTTC
CDR3 protein: CATSDPRGGAGVKFF

V gene: TRBV5-1
J gene: TRBJ1-1
CDR3 length: 18
D gene: TRBD1
clone size: .
CDR3 DNA: TGCGCCAGCAGCAAACGACTGACAGGGTCGGGGATGAACACTGAAGCTTTCTTT
CDR3 protein: CASSKRLTGSGMNTEAFF

V gene: TRBV3-1/TRBV3-2
J gene: TRBJ1-1
CDR3 length: 15
D gene: TRBD1
clone size: .
CDR3 DNA: TGTGCCAGCAGCCAGGAAAAGGGGGCGAACACTGAAGCTTTCTTT
CDR3 protein: CASSQEKGANTEAFF

V gene: TRBV5-4
J gene: TRBJ1-1
CDR3 length: 13
D gene: TRBD1
clone size: .
CDR3 DNA: TGTGCCAGCAGCTTCACAGGGGAGACTGAAGCTTTCTTT
CDR3 protein: CASSFTGETEAFF

V gene: TRBV5-1
J gene: TRBJ2-1
CDR3 length: 15
D gene: .
clone size: .
CDR3 DNA: TGCGCCAGCTCCTACGGCGGCCCAGATCGCAATGAGCAGTTCTTC
CDR3 protein: CASSYGGPDRNEQFF

V gene: TRBV19
J gene: TRBJ1-5
CDR3 length: 17
D gene: TRBD1
clone size: .
CDR3 DNA: TGTGCCAGTAGTTTACGGGACAGGGGCGCTAGCAATCAGCCCCAGCATTTT
CDR3 protein: CASSLRDRGASNQPQHF

V gene: TRBV18
J gene: TRBJ2-7
CDR3 length: 17
D gene: TRBD2
clone size: few
CDR3 DNA: TGTGCCAGCTCGCTCATACTAGCGACGGGCGAAACCTACGAGCAGTACTTC
CDR3 protein: CASSLILATGETYEQYF

V gene: TRBV11-3
J gene: TRBJ2-1
CDR3 length: 14
D gene: .
clone size: .
CDR3 DNA: TGTGCCAGCAGCTTTCTTTTCAGGCCCACCGAGCAGTTCTTC
CDR3 protein: CASSFLFRPTEQFF

V gene: TRBV30
J gene: TRBJ1-4
CDR3 length: 15
D gene: TRBD1
clone size: .
CDR3 DNA: TGTGCCTGGAGCGGTTTCGGCAGGGGGCGGGAAAAACTGTTTTTT
CDR3 protein: CAWSGFGRGREKLFF

V gene: TRBV5-1
J gene: TRBJ2-1
CDR3 length: 11
D gene: .
clone size: .
CDR3 DNA: TGCGCCAGCAGCTTGAGGGGTGAGCAGTTCTTC
CDR3 protein: CASSLRGEQFF